Described below is a single TCR beta chain sequence and its context. The primer mix had 52 TRBV and 13 TRBJ primers. Sequenced by immunoSEQ multiplex PCR; TCRdb stores in-frame clones only, minus some. The sample lists approximately 2,000 clones; just over 65% were seen once. This sample stems from a study of regulatory T cells. The length of the CDR3 is 11 residues. Trimming took 5 bases from V and 8 from J, leaving 9 bases between them. The germline V gene has CDR1 MDHEN and CDR2 SYDVKM. The sequenced sample was CD8+ T cells sorted from blood. The chain couples TRBV28 to TRBJ1-2, with a tentative D call TRBD1 (6 bases). The sequence came from a person aged 25 to 45 with CD3G deficiency. CDR3 sequence reads: CASSPGVGYTF. The CDR3 nucleotides read TGTGCCAGCAGTCCAGGGGTCGGCTACACCTTC.